These T cell receptor beta chains were read from a single sample in a study of blood T cell repertoires in COVID-19. Here immunoSEQ multiplex PCR was the method, and the copy in TCRdb shows in-frame clones only, minus some. The sample has almost 250,000 clones; around nine tenths are singletons. Sequencing was done on a sample of peripheral blood. These receptors were collected from a woman aged 55-70 years who had recovered from COVID-19. Both conserved end residues are part of each CDR3. Fields, in order: CDR3 length, D gene, V gene, CDR3 protein. The D gene is left open where the match is weak.

len: 14
d_gene: .
v_gene: TRBV5-5
CDR3aa: CASSLSSDNYGYTF

len: 12
d_gene: .
v_gene: TRBV6-2/TRBV6-3
CDR3aa: CASSYPLAEAFF

len: 16
d_gene: TRBD1
v_gene: TRBV5-1
CDR3aa: CASSLSSGGLQETQYF

len: 17
d_gene: .
v_gene: TRBV7-6
CDR3aa: CASSLAPPGDSNQPQHF

len: 15
d_gene: .
v_gene: TRBV5-1
CDR3aa: CASSLGPQDNSPLHF

len: 15
d_gene: TRBD2
v_gene: TRBV9
CDR3aa: CASSVEGDYLNEQFF

len: 14
d_gene: .
v_gene: TRBV27
CDR3aa: CASSLGAFRYTQYF

len: 15
d_gene: TRBD2
v_gene: TRBV7-2
CDR3aa: CASSSDGGKADTQYF

len: 13
d_gene: .
v_gene: TRBV5-1
CDR3aa: CASSPRVGGEAFF

len: 14
d_gene: .
v_gene: TRBV10-3
CDR3aa: CAISPGRGSYEQYF

len: 13
d_gene: .
v_gene: TRBV29-1
CDR3aa: CSVDIGAYNEQFF

len: 17
d_gene: .
v_gene: TRBV9
CDR3aa: CASSVDSGSGFLETQYF

len: 14
d_gene: TRBD1
v_gene: TRBV2
CDR3aa: CARTTGKGDQPQHF

len: 16
d_gene: TRBD2
v_gene: TRBV11-3
CDR3aa: CASSPGTSGETDTQYF

len: 15
d_gene: .
v_gene: TRBV7-2
CDR3aa: CASSPLAGAYTEAFF

len: 13
d_gene: .
v_gene: TRBV5-5
CDR3aa: CASNLQRNTEAFF

len: 16
d_gene: .
v_gene: TRBV11-2
CDR3aa: CASTEIRAGNSSPLHF

len: 13
d_gene: .
v_gene: TRBV28
CDR3aa: CASSLTGNQPQHF

len: 14
d_gene: .
v_gene: TRBV20-1
CDR3aa: CSASPPLRGPGQYF

len: 17
d_gene: TRBD2
v_gene: TRBV9
CDR3aa: CASSVVERGPGMETQYF

len: 14
d_gene: TRBD2
v_gene: TRBV28
CDR3aa: CASTAGGPPDEQYF

len: 13
d_gene: .
v_gene: TRBV6-6
CDR3aa: CASSYSVNNEQFF

len: 11
d_gene: .
v_gene: TRBV20-1
CDR3aa: CSAIHQETQYF